One sample yielded the 6 T cell receptor beta chains listed below, sequenced in a study of esophageal squamous cell carcinoma under preoperative chemotherapy. MiXCR, run by TCRdb on the PCR reads, gives a single entry per CDR3 protein. Here the sample spans about 12,000 distinct CDR3 sequences, 50% to 55% being singletons. The time point was: before preoperative PTX-NDP chemotherapy. The specimen was collected from a patient given preoperative chemotherapy. These receptors originate from a human donor with esophageal squamous cell carcinoma. The donor label of this sample is uncertain.

This clonotype is medium-sized by share. This chain uses TRBV7-2 with TRBJ2-1; no definite D call. The end of the DNA fits TRBJ2-7 better, so the J call may be wrong. CDR1 is SGHTA and CDR2 is FQGNSA in the germline V gene. This CDR3 contains 11 residues. CDR3 amino acids: CASSPGLRQYF. The CDR3 nucleotides are TGTGCCAGCAGCCCCGGCCTTCGGCAGTACTTC.

The chain couples TRBV6-2 or TRBV6-3 to TRBJ2-5; D is ambiguous. The end of the DNA fits TRBJ2-7 better, so the J call may be wrong. This CDR3 spans 11 amino acids. CDR1 is MNHEY and CDR2 is SVGEGT in the germline V gene. CDR3 loop: CASTSLLEQYF. As DNA, the CDR3 is TGTGCCAGCACCTCCCTCCTCGAGCAGTACTTC.

The chain uses TRBV6-1 and TRBJ2-5, with TRBD2 identical over 8 bases. This CDR3 is built from 17 residues. Germline V CDR1 and CDR2: MNHNS, SASEGT. Losses at the gene ends were 3 bases for V and 0 bases for J; bases not matched to a gene: 9. The CDR3 loop reads CASSEGAGGGDQETQYF. The CDR3 nucleotides read TGTGCCAGCAGTGAGGGGGCGGGGGGCGGTGACCAAGAGACCCAGTACTTC.

This clonotype rates as medium-sized. The V gene is TRBV6-5, the J gene TRBJ2-1; 9 bases agree with TRBD2. Germline V lookup: CDR1 MNHEY, CDR2 SVGAGI. J lost 10 bases, V lost 2 bases, and 18 bases had no gene match. The CDR3 runs 18 residues. The CDR3 DNA follows: TGTGCCAGCAGTTACCGTGGGCGGGGGGGACGAAACTCCTACGAGCAGTTCTTC. Its protein is CASSYRGRGGRNSYEQFF.

This chain connects TRBV6-1 to TRBJ2-1, with D perhaps matching TRBD2 (7 bases). The CDR3 is 15 residues long. Germline CDR1 is MNHNS and CDR2 is SASEGT. V lost 0 bases and J 10 bases, leaving 16 bases between the germline ends. This CDR3 is CASSEAGGTTYEQFF. CDR3 sequence (DNA): TGTGCCAGCAGTGAAGCGGGAGGGACAACCTACGAGCAGTTCTTC.

The chain couples TRBV12-3 or TRBV12-4 to TRBJ2-1; TRBD2 matches 8 bases. This CDR3 comprises 14 residues. After removal of 6 bases from V and 10 bases from J, the junction contained 11 bases not matched to a gene. The CDR3 coding sequence is TGTGCCAGCAGCATGAGCGGGAGAGCCTACGAGCAGTTCTTC. This codes for CASSMSGRAYEQFF.